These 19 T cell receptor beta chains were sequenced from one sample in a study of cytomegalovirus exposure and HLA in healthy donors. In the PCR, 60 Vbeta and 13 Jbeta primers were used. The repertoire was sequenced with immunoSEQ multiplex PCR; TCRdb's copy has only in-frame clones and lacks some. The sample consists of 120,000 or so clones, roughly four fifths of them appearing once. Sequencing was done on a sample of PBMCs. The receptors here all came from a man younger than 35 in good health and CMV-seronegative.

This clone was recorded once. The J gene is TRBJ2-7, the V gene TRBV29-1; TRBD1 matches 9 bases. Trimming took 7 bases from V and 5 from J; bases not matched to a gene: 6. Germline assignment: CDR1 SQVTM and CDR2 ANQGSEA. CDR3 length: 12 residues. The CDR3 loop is CSAGTGSHEQYF. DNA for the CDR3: TGCAGCGCCGGGACAGGGTCCCACGAGCAGTACTTC.

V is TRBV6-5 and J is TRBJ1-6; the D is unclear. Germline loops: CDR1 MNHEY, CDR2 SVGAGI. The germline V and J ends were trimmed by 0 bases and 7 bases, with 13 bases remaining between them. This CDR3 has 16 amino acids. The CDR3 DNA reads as TGTGCCAGCAGTTACTCGACCCTGCTAGTCAATTCACCCCTCCACTTT. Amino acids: CASSYSTLLVNSPLHF.

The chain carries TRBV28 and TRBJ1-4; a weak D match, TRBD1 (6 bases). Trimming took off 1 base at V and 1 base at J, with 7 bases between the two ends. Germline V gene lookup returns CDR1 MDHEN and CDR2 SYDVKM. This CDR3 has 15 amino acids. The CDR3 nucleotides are TGTGCCAGCAGTTTATTAGGGGGAACTAATGAAAAACTGTTTTTT. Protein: CASSLLGGTNEKLFF.

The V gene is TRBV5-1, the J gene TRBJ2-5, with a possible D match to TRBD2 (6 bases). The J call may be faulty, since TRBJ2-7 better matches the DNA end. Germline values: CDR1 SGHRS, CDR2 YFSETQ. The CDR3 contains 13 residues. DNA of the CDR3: TGCGCCAGCAGCTTGGGACCGGGGGACGAGCAGTACTTC. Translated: CASSLGPGDEQYF.

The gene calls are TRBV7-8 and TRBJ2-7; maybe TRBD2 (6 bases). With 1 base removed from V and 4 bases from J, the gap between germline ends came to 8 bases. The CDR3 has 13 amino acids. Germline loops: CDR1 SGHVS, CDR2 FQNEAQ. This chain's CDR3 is CASSLGGGYEQYF. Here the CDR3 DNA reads TGTGCCAGCAGCTTAGGTGGAGGGTACGAGCAGTACTTC.

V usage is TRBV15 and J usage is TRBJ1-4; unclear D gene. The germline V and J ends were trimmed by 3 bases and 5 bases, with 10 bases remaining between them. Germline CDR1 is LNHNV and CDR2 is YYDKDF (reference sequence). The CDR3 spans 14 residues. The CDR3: CATSSTWRNEKLFF. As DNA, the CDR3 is TGTGCCACCAGCAGCACCTGGAGGAATGAAAAACTGTTTTTT.

The CDR3 coding sequence is TGCAGCGCGCGACAGGGAATACCTGGAAACACCATATATTTT. Protein sequence: CSARQGIPGNTIYF. The chain recombines TRBV29-1 with TRBJ1-3; the match to TRBD1 covers 7 bases. Germline V gives CDR1 SQVTM, CDR2 ANQGSEA. The CDR3 loop spans 14 amino acids. The V segment lost 7 bases and the J segment 2 bases; nucleotides outside the gene matches: 8. Using reference TRBV29-1 and TRBJ1-3 for the parts outside the CDR3, the full variable domain is SAVISQKPSRDICQRGTSLTIQCQVDSQVTMMFWYRQQPGQSLTLIATANQGSEATYESGFVIDKFPISRPNLTFSTLTVSNMSPEDSSIYLCSARQGIPGNTIYFGEGSWLTVV.

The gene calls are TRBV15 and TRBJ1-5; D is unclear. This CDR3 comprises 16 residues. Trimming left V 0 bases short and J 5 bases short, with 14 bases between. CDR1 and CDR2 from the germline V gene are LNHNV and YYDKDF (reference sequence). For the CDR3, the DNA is TGTGCCACCAGCAGAGATCGAGGAGGGATTGATCAGCCCCAGCATTTT. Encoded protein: CATSRDRGGIDQPQHF.

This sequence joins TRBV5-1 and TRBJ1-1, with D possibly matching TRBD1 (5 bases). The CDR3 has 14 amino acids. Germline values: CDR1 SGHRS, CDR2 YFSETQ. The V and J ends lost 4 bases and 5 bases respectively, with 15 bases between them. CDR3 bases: TGCGCCAGCAGCCAAGCGACAGCAGGGACTGAAGCTTTCTTT. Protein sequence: CASSQATAGTEAFF. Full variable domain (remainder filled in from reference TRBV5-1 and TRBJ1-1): KAGVTQTPRYLIKTRGQQVTLSCSPISGHRSVSWYQQTPGQGLQFLFEYFSETQRNKGNFPGRFSGRQFSNSRSEMNVSTLELGDSALYLCASSQATAGTEAFFGQGTRLTVV.

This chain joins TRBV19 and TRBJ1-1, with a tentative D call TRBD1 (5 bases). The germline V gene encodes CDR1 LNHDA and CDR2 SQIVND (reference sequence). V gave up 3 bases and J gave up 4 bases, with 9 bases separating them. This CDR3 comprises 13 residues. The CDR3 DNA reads TGTGCCAGTAGTATCGGGGGTGGCACTGAAGCTTTCTTT. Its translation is CASSIGGGTEAFF.

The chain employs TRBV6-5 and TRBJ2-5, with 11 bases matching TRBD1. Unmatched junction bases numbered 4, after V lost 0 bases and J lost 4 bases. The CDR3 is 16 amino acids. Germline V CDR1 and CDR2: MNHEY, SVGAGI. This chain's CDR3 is CASSYSGQGAGETQYF. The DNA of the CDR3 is TGTGCCAGCAGTTACTCCGGACAGGGGGCGGGAGAGACCCAGTACTTC.

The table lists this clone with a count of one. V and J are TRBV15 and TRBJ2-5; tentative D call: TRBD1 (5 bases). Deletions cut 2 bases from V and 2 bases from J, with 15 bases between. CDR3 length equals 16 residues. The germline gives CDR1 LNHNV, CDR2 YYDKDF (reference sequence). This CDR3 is CATSRFSTDPQETQYF. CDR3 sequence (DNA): TGTGCCACCAGCAGATTTTCGACAGATCCACAAGAGACCCAGTACTTC.

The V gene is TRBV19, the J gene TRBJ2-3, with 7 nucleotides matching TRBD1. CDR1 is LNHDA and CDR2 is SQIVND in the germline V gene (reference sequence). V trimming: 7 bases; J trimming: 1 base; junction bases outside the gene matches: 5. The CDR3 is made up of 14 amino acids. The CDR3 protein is CASTDRDGTDTQYF. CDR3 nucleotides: TGTGCCAGTACCGACAGGGATGGCACAGATACGCAGTATTTT.

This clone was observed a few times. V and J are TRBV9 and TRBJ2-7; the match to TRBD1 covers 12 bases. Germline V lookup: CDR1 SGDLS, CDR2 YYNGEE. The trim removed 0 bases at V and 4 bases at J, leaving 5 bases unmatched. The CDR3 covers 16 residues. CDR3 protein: CASSVEGTGGVYEQYF. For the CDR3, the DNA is TGTGCCAGCAGCGTAGAAGGGACAGGGGGCGTTTACGAGCAGTACTTC.

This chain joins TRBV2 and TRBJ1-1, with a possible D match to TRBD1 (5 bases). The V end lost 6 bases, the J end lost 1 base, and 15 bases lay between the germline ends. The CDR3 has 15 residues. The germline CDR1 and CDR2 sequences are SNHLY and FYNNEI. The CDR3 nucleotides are TGTGCCAGCAGGGATCTATGGGGGGAGAACACTGAAGCTTTCTTT. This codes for CASRDLWGENTEAFF. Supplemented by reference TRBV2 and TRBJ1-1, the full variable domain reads EPEVTQTPSHQVTQMGQEVILRCVPISNHLYFYWYRQILGQKVEFLVSFYNNEISEKSEIFDDQFSVERPDGSNFTLKIRSTKLEDSAMYFCASRDLWGENTEAFFGQGTRLTVV.

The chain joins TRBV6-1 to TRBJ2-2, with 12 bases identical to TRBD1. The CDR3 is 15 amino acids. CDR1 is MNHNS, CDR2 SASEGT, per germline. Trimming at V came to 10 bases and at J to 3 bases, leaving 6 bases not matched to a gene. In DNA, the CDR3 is TGTGCCACCCCCGGGACAGGGGGCGACACCGGGGAGCTGTTTTTT. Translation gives CATPGTGGDTGELFF.

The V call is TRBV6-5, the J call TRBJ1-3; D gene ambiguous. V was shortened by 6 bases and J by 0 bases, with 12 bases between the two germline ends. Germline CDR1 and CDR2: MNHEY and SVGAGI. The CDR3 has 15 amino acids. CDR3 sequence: CASSFGIYSGNTIYF. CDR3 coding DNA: TGTGCCAGCAGCTTCGGGATTTACTCTGGAAACACCATATATTTT.

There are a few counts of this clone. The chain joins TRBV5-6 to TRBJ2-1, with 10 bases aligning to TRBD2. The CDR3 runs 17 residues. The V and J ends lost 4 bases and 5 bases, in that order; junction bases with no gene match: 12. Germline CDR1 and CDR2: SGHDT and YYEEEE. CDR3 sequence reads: CASSLVYLAGENNEQFF. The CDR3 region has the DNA TGTGCCAGCAGCCTGGTGTATCTAGCGGGGGAGAACAATGAGCAGTTCTTC.

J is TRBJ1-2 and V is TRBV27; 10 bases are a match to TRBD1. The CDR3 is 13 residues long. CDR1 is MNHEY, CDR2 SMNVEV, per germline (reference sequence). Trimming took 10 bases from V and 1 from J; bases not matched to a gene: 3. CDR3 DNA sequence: TGTGCCACCGGGACAGGGGTTAACTATGGCTACACCTTC. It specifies CATGTGVNYGYTF.